These T cell receptor beta chains were read from a single sample in a study of T cells in Graves' hyperthyroidism and ophthalmopathy. In TCRdb, the multiplex PCR reads were re-called with MiXCR into one record per CDR3 protein. This sample has about 520,000 distinct CDR3 sequences; less than 25% occur once, and the top ten carry approximately 10%. Specimen: blood. These TCRs come from a woman aged 25-40 years with Graves' ophthalmopathy. Both conserved end residues are part of each CDR3. A D gene is named only where the DNA matches it firmly. Size is omitted from some rows. Given values are once, few, many or a class for expanded clones.

clone_size	v_call	j_call	d_call	cdr3_aa	cdr3_nt
many	TRBV30	TRBJ1-1	TRBD1	CASLHTGVGGYTEAFF	TGTGCCTCCCTACATACAGGGGTGGGAGGATACACTGAAGCTTTCTTT
once	TRBV7-9	TRBJ1-1	-	CASSLGRGLTAEAFF	TGTGCCAGCAGCTTGGGCAGAGGGCTCACGGCTGAAGCTTTCTTT
few	TRBV6-1	TRBJ1-1	-	CASSVALRGGTFEAFF	TGTGCCAGCAGCGTAGCCCTACGGGGAGGAACGTTTGAAGCTTTCTTT
many	TRBV19	TRBJ2-5	-	CASSLNGEETQYF	TGTGCCAGTAGTCTTAATGGGGAAGAGACCCAGTACTTC
-	TRBV6-2/TRBV6-3	TRBJ2-7	TRBD1	CASSLARQGAREQYF	TGTGCCAGCTCCCTGGCCAGGCAGGGGGCCCGCGAGCAGTACTTC
-	TRBV19	TRBJ2-7	TRBD2	CASRGAGTSEQYF	TGTGCCAGTAGGGGAGCGGGAACGTCCGAGCAGTACTTC
many	TRBV20-1	TRBJ1-1	-	CSAIIPGGRSTEAFF	TGCAGTGCTATAATCCCGGGGGGCAGGAGCACTGAAGCTTTCTTT
-	TRBV28	TRBJ2-7	TRBD2	CASSLVSGRGYEQYF	TGTGCCAGCAGTTTGGTTAGCGGGAGAGGCTACGAGCAGTACTTC
-	TRBV20-1	TRBJ1-1	TRBD1	CSASPTGVMNTEAFF	TGCAGTGCTAGTCCGACAGGGGTAATGAACACTGAAGCTTTCTTT
-	TRBV6-1	TRBJ2-5	-	CASRNRDQVETQYF	TGTGCCAGCAGGAACCGGGACCAGGTGGAGACCCAGTACTTC
many	TRBV12-3/TRBV12-4	TRBJ1-1	TRBD1	CASRDRDRGRDF	TGTGCCAGCAGGGACCGGGACAGGGGTCGTGACTTT
-	TRBV10-2	TRBJ2-7	-	CASRHPGQSYEQYF	TGCGCCAGCCGCCATCCCGGCCAGTCCTACGAGCAGTACTTC
-	TRBV28	TRBJ2-7	TRBD1	CASRGDSPYEQYF	TGTGCCAGCAGGGGGGACAGCCCCTACGAGCAGTACTTC
-	TRBV20-1	TRBJ2-7	TRBD2	CSAQGTSGSYEQYF	TGCAGTGCCCAAGGCACTAGCGGGTCCTACGAGCAGTACTTC
-	TRBV7-9	TRBJ1-1	-	CASSFMETAEAFF	TGTGCCAGCAGCTTTATGGAGACAGCCGAAGCTTTCTTT
many	TRBV15	TRBJ2-5	TRBD1	CATSRDRGMETQYF	TGTGCCACCAGCAGGGACAGGGGAATGGAGACCCAGTACTTC
-	TRBV6-5	TRBJ2-5	-	CASSYLGPALRETQYF	TGTGCCAGCAGTTACTTGGGACCGGCCCTCCGCGAGACCCAGTACTTC
many	TRBV27	TRBJ1-5	TRBD1	CATWTGGRGQPQHF	TGTGCCACCTGGACAGGGGGCAGGGGGCAGCCCCAGCATTTT
few	TRBV12-3/TRBV12-4	TRBJ1-2	TRBD1	CASSSGQGAPGYTF	TGTGCCAGCAGTTCCGGGCAGGGGGCGCCTGGCTACACCTTC
-	TRBV7-2	TRBJ2-2	TRBD2	CASSLSGTSRTGELFF	TGTGCCAGCAGCTTATCGGGGACTAGCCGCACCGGGGAGCTGTTTTTT
-	TRBV5-1	TRBJ1-2	-	CASSPEAVGGYTF	TGCGCCAGCAGCCCGGAGGCCGTTGGAGGCTACACCTTC
many	TRBV29-1	TRBJ1-2	-	CSVEEVGASGYTF	TGCAGCGTTGAAGAGGTGGGGGCGTCCGGCTACACCTTC
many	TRBV28	TRBJ2-7	-	CASSPDDNTYEQYF	TGTGCCAGCAGTCCAGATGACAACACCTACGAGCAGTACTTC
-	TRBV28	TRBJ2-5	-	CASTDGQETQYF	TGTGCCAGCACGGACGGCCAAGAGACCCAGTACTTC
many	TRBV6-2/TRBV6-3	TRBJ2-7	-	CASTYRDYEQYF	TGTGCCAGCACTTACCGGGATTACGAGCAGTACTTC
few	TRBV19	TRBJ1-1	-	CASSIGNSRLGEAFF	TGTGCCAGTAGTATAGGGAACTCCCGTTTAGGTGAAGCTTTCTTT
many	TRBV30	TRBJ2-7	-	CAWTRGTYEQYF	TGTGCCTGGACGAGAGGAACCTACGAGCAGTACTTC
many	TRBV20-1	TRBJ2-6	TRBD2	CSASVKRGGSGANVLTF	TGCAGTGCTAGTGTCAAGCGGGGGGGCTCTGGGGCCAACGTCCTGACTTTC
few	TRBV15	TRBJ1-2	-	CATSRDRADYGYTF	TGTGCCACCAGCAGAGATCGGGCGGACTATGGCTACACCTTC
many	TRBV20-1	TRBJ1-1	-	CSARDPAGWGEAFF	TGCAGTGCTAGAGATCCAGCCGGGTGGGGTGAAGCTTTCTTT
-	TRBV19	TRBJ1-5	TRBD1	CASSFYRGRGNQPQHF	TGTGCCAGTAGTTTTTACAGGGGCCGGGGCAATCAGCCCCAGCATTTT
many	TRBV7-9	TRBJ1-6	-	CASSPPADSPLHF	TGTGCCAGCAGCCCTCCCGCAGATTCACCCCTCCACTTT
many	TRBV20-1	TRBJ2-7	TRBD1	CSARSGTGVGYEQYF	TGCAGTGCTCGAAGCGGGACAGGGGTAGGCTACGAGCAGTACTTC
few	TRBV2	TRBJ2-2	TRBD2	CASNLAGGPTGELFF	TGTGCCAGTAACCTAGCGGGGGGACCCACCGGGGAGCTGTTTTTT
-	TRBV12-5	TRBJ1-2	-	CASGLSHSYGYTF	TGTGCTAGTGGTTTATCGCACTCCTATGGCTACACCTTC
many	TRBV6-5	TRBJ1-1	-	CASSYDPRRVKDTEAFF	TGTGCCAGCAGTTATGACCCGAGGCGTGTGAAGGACACTGAAGCTTTCTTT
-	TRBV28	TRBJ2-5	TRBD2	CASTPHRGLPAQETQYF	TGTGCCAGCACCCCCCATCGGGGACTACCGGCCCAAGAGACCCAGTACTTC
many	TRBV19	TRBJ2-2	TRBD1	CASSPRTGKSGELFF	TGTGCCAGTAGTCCCCGGACAGGGAAATCCGGGGAGCTGTTTTTT
many	TRBV30	TRBJ1-1	-	CAWTSNSNTEAFF	TGTGCCTGGACCTCAAACTCGAACACTGAAGCTTTCTTT
many	TRBV9	TRBJ1-2	-	CASTQSGGDYGYTF	TGTGCCAGCACCCAGTCGGGGGGCGACTATGGCTACACCTTC
-	TRBV6-5	TRBJ1-1	-	CASSNSTGMNTEAFF	TGTGCCAGCAGTAACTCAACCGGGATGAACACTGAAGCTTTCTTT
many	TRBV27	TRBJ1-1	TRBD1	CASSPPAGGWTEAFF	TGTGCCAGCAGTCCCCCCGCAGGGGGCTGGACTGAAGCTTTCTTT
many	TRBV6-2/TRBV6-3	TRBJ1-1	TRBD1	CASSSAGGLTEAFF	TGTGCCAGCAGTTCGGCAGGGGGCCTCACTGAAGCTTTCTTT
many	TRBV6-2/TRBV6-3	TRBJ1-1	TRBD1	CASRGDRGRAEAFF	TGTGCCAGCAGGGGGGACAGGGGTAGAGCTGAAGCTTTCTTT
few	TRBV2	TRBJ1-1	TRBD1	CASSKRQGGNTEAFF	TGTGCCAGCAGTAAAAGACAGGGCGGAAACACTGAAGCTTTCTTT
many	TRBV2	TRBJ1-2	TRBD1	CANLRGPGYTF	TGTGCCAATCTCAGGGGGCCTGGCTACACCTTC
many	TRBV7-2	TRBJ2-5	-	CASSLMGETQYF	TGTGCCAGCAGCTTAATGGGTGAGACCCAGTACTTC
few	TRBV28	TRBJ1-2	TRBD1	CASSWDRGSSNYGYTF	TGTGCCAGCAGCTGGGACAGGGGTAGTTCTAACTATGGCTACACCTTC
many	TRBV12-3/TRBV12-4	TRBJ2-2	TRBD2	CASSGSGTSDTGELFF	TGTGCCAGCAGTGGCTCCGGGACTAGCGACACCGGGGAGCTGTTTTTT
many	TRBV19	TRBJ1-5	-	CASSRGYNQPQHF	TGTGCCAGTAGTAGAGGATACAATCAGCCCCAGCATTTT